The sequence of this T cell receptor (beta chain) was determined in a study of shared clonotypes between healthy human individuals. Findings and limits, study-wide: Estimated richness values were generally larger in naive subsets than in memory subsets.

Deletions cut 3 bases from V and 0 bases from J, with 9 bases between. Germline assignment: CDR1 SGHAT and CDR2 FQNNGV. The length of the CDR3 is 15 residues. Several immunoSEQ 96-well plates shared each subset's DNA, each plate a replicate. The authors' processing: ImmunoSEQ junction-only sequences lacked quality scores, so their filtering differed. Repertoires were generated with immunoSEQ multiplex PCR, while TCRdb's copy carries only in-frame clones and drops some. The DNA gave D and trimming, while V, J and clone size come from that table. The sample has 2 million to 3 million clones; approximately 94% are singletons. Only one count was recorded for this clone. What it recognizes is unknown. The same CDR3 can be traced to other DNA sequences in this sample.

This chain links TRBV11-2 with TRBJ2-1; D gene unclear. This clonotype originated in a man aged 18 to 30 in good health. Some clones in this sample may be carry-over from other donors' samples. Sequences were obtained from naive CD4+ T cells from PBMCs. As for subset: CD45RA+ positively selected. The CDR3 is CASSFLAGSYNEQFF. The DNA for the CDR3 is TGTGCCAGCAGCTTTTTGGCAGGCTCCTACAATGAGCAGTTCTTC.